A single sample gave rise to the 13 T cell receptor beta chains below, sequenced in a study of beta chain features in type 1 diabetes. The whole isolated RNA underwent reverse transcription, so sequencing captured expressed TCRB transcripts. The assay was immunoSEQ multiplex PCR, and TCRdb's table has in-frame clones only and misses some. The data contain more than 60,000 clones, roughly three fifths of them singletons. Sequencing was done on a sample of Tregs from blood. The receptors here all came from a woman under 30 in good health.

This chain uses TRBV7-9 with TRBJ1-1; the D is unclear. Per the germline V gene, CDR1 is SEHNR and CDR2 is FQNEAQ (reference sequence). The CDR3 extends over 14 amino acids. Trimming pared 6 bases from V and 5 bases from J, leaving 16 bases between. The CDR3 here is CASSLKAGETEAFF. The DNA for the CDR3 is TGTGCCAGCAGTCTCAAGGCGGGAGAGACTGAAGCTTTCTTT. The entire variable domain, with the rest obtained from reference TRBV7-9 and TRBJ1-1, is as follows: DTGVSQNPRHKITKRGQNVTFRCDPISEHNRLYWYRQTLGQGPEFLTYFQNEAQLEKSRLLSDRFSAERPKGSFSTLEIQRTEQGDSAMYLCASSLKAGETEAFFGQGTRLTVV.

This clone was seen more than once but under ten times. This chain's CDR3 is CAWGTGEYQPQHF. CDR3 in DNA: TGTGCCTGGGGAACAGGGGAATATCAGCCCCAGCATTTT. V usage is TRBV30 and J usage is TRBJ1-5; 7 nucleotides match TRBD1. The CDR3 has 13 residues. V lost 5 bases, J lost 5 bases, and 6 bases stayed unmatched. Germline-derived CDR1 and CDR2 are GTSNPN and SVGIG (reference sequence).

This clone was picked up a small number of times. This chain links TRBV7-2 with TRBJ2-5; TRBD1 agrees at 8 bases. The V segment lost 3 bases and the J segment 5 bases; nucleotides outside the gene matches: 5. Germline V gene lookup returns CDR1 SGHTA and CDR2 FQGNSA. The CDR3 is 14 residues long. CDR3 sequence reads: CASSFPDREETQYF. Written as DNA, the CDR3 is TGTGCCAGCAGCTTCCCGGACAGGGAGGAGACCCAGTACTTC. Supplemented by reference TRBV7-2 and TRBJ2-5, the full variable domain reads GAGVSQSPSNKVTEKGKDVELRCDPISGHTALYWYRQSLGQGLEFLIYFQGNSAPDKSGLPSDRFSAERTGGSVSTLTIQRTQQEDSAVYLCASSFPDREETQYFGPGTRLLVL.

This clone was recorded only once. The rearrangement uses TRBV11-3 and TRBJ2-2; 7 nucleotides agree with TRBD2. The CDR3 contains 15 residues. V lost 5 bases and J lost 4; bases outside the gene matches: 7. Germline CDR1 and CDR2: SGHNT and YENEEA. Here the CDR3 DNA reads TGTGCCAGCAGCCCCAGGGACTACTTCACCGGGGAGCTGTTTTTT. Translating it yields CASSPRDYFTGELFF.

A note on this clone: Other DNA sequences from this sample encode an identical CDR3 as well. The rearrangement links TRBV2 to TRBJ1-1; TRBD1 is a possible D gene (5 bases). Germline values: CDR1 SNHLY, CDR2 FYNNEI. V lost 5 bases to trimming and J lost 1 base, with 8 bases between them. CDR3 length: 13 residues. CDR3 sequence (DNA): TGTGCCAGCAGTAATACAGGGAACACTGAAGCTTTCTTT. This gives the protein CASSNTGNTEAFF.

This chain uses TRBV6-1 with TRBJ2-7, with TRBD1 as a possible D gene (6 bases). Germline CDR1 reads MNHNS; CDR2 reads SASEGT. This CDR3 is built from 13 residues. The ends were cut back, 7 bases at V and 0 bases at J, with 10 bases in the middle. The CDR3 coding sequence is TGTGCCAGCAACGGACAGTCCTCCTACGAGCAGTACTTC. Residues: CASNGQSSYEQYF.

V is TRBV7-9 and J is TRBJ2-1; D not certain. Trimming removed 4 bases at V and 3 bases at J, with 10 bases between. Germline V gene sequence: CDR1 SEHNR, CDR2 FQNEAQ (reference sequence). The CDR3 is 14 amino acids. The CDR3 sequence is CASSSPWLYNEQFF. In DNA form, the CDR3 reads TGTGCCAGCAGCTCTCCCTGGCTCTACAATGAGCAGTTCTTC.

The rearrangement joins TRBV5-1 to TRBJ2-4, with D tentatively TRBD1 (5 bases). Germline lookup yields CDR1 SGHRS and CDR2 YFSETQ. The CDR3 is made up of 11 amino acids. V was shortened by 4 bases and J by 13 bases, with 12 bases between the two germline ends. The CDR3: CASSASGFQYF. Written as DNA, the CDR3 is TGCGCCAGCAGCGCCTCAGGGTTCCAGTACTTC.

V and J are TRBV11-1 and TRBJ1-1; TRBD1 matches 8 bases. This CDR3 spans 15 amino acids. V was clipped by 5 bases and J by 1 base; unmatched bases: 6. Looked up from germline, CDR1 is SGHAT and CDR2 is FQDESV (reference sequence). The CDR3 loop is CASSLTGQGNTEAFF. The CDR3 coding sequence is TGTGCCAGCAGCCTCACCGGACAGGGGAACACTGAAGCTTTCTTT.

V usage is TRBV30 and J usage is TRBJ1-2, with no clear D. Trimming took off 1 base at V and 4 bases at J, with 7 bases between the two ends. Germline values: CDR1 GTSNPN, CDR2 SVGIG (reference sequence). There are 12 residues in the CDR3. The CDR3 loop is CAWSGAGYGYTF. CDR3 DNA sequence: TGTGCCTGGAGTGGGGCGGGCTATGGCTACACCTTC.

This clone has a handful of counts. Written as DNA, the CDR3 is TGCGCCAGCAGCTTGGGGGACAGGGGTATTGGGGAGACCCAGTACTTC. This codes for CASSLGDRGIGETQYF. The rearrangement joins TRBV5-1 to TRBJ2-5; TRBD1 agrees at 10 bases. This CDR3 is built from 16 residues. The ends lost 0 bases at V and 5 bases at J; junction bases unmatched: 7. Germline CDR1 reads SGHRS; CDR2 reads YFSETQ.

The chain uses TRBV7-9 and TRBJ2-3, with 7 bases matching TRBD2. Trimming cost V 1 base and J 3 bases; bases outside gene matches: 1. From germline, CDR1 is SEHNR and CDR2 FQNEAQ (reference sequence). The CDR3 covers 14 residues. The CDR3 here is CASSLVGGTDTQYF. The CDR3 DNA reads as TGTGCCAGCAGCTTAGTGGGGGGGACAGATACGCAGTATTTT. The variable domain in full, completed from reference TRBV7-9 and TRBJ2-3, reads DTGVSQNPRHKITKRGQNVTFRCDPISEHNRLYWYRQTLGQGPEFLTYFQNEAQLEKSRLLSDRFSAERPKGSFSTLEIQRTEQGDSAMYLCASSLVGGTDTQYFGPGTRLTVL.

This chain uses TRBV10-3 with TRBJ1-1; D is undetermined. V was pared by 4 bases and J by 3 bases, with 9 bases between. Germline V gene data show CDR1 as ENHRY and CDR2 as SYGVKD. This CDR3 contains 13 residues. CDR3 loop: CAISGDRDTEAFF. CDR3 in DNA: TGTGCCATCAGTGGAGATCGGGACACTGAAGCTTTCTTT.